The 29 T cell receptor beta chains given below trace back to one sample, sequenced in a study of cytomegalovirus exposure and HLA in healthy donors. PCR employed 60 Vbeta and 13 Jbeta primers. TCRdb's copy holds only in-frame clones and misses some; the assay was immunoSEQ multiplex PCR. The data show approximately 150,000 clones, around 77% seen once. The sequencing sample was made of PBMCs. The receptors shown here come from a man between 40 and 49 years old in good health and CMV-seronegative.

Points on this clone: At one end the junction does not follow the germline gene, possibly because of a read error. The rearrangement uses TRBV7-9 and TRBJ1-5, with D uncertain. CDR3 size: 13 residues. Per the germline V gene, CDR1 is SEHNR and CDR2 is FQNEAQ (reference sequence). The CDR3 DNA follows: TGTTCCAGCAGCTTAGGTTCAAATCAGCCCCAGCATTTT. Amino acid sequence: CSSSLGSNQPQHF.

The chain is built from TRBV12-2 and TRBJ2-5; TRBD2 is the table's D call and was not checked against the DNA. TRBV12-2 is listed as a pseudogene. This CDR3 is 13 amino acids long. CDR3 sequence: CASRLFGRETQYF. The CDR3 DNA sequence: TGTGCAAGTCGCTTATTCGGGAGGGAGACCCAGTACTTC.

J is TRBJ2-5 and V is TRBV5-1; 7 bases align to TRBD1. CDR1 SGHRS and CDR2 YFSETQ come from the germline V gene. V shed 4 bases, J shed 0 bases, and the junction held 6 bases outside the gene matches. CDR3 size: 15 residues. The CDR3 region has the DNA TGCGCCAGCAGCCTAGAAGGGGGCAACCAAGAGACCCAGTACTTC. This encodes CASSLEGGNQETQYF. Full variable domain (rest looked up from reference TRBV5-1 and TRBJ2-5): KAGVTQTPRYLIKTRGQQVTLSCSPISGHRSVSWYQQTPGQGLQFLFEYFSETQRNKGNFPGRFSGRQFSNSRSEMNVSTLELGDSALYLCASSLEGGNQETQYFGPGTRLLVL.

The chain combines TRBV2 with TRBJ2-7; 9 bases map to TRBD1. V shed 10 bases and J 2 bases; nucleotides not matched to a gene: 12. CDR3 length: 15 residues. Germline V lookup: CDR1 SNHLY, CDR2 FYNNEI. CDR3 amino acids: CATSFDRGTTYEQYF. CDR3 DNA sequence: TGTGCCACGTCATTTGACAGGGGGACTACCTACGAGCAGTACTTC.

This chain links TRBV27 with TRBJ2-5; D may be TRBD1 (6 bases). The closer fit of TRBJ2-7 to the DNA end suggests the J call may be wrong. The CDR3 contains 14 residues. Germline values: CDR1 MNHEY, CDR2 SMNVEV (reference sequence). CDR3 residues: CASSPTGGFYEQYF. The CDR3 nucleotides read TGTGCCAGCAGTCCGACAGGCGGATTCTACGAGCAGTACTTC.

This clone has just a few counts. The gene calls are TRBV6-5 and TRBJ1-2; 9 nucleotides match TRBD1. J gave up 4 bases and V 10 bases, and 10 bases lay outside the gene matches. The CDR3 sequence is 14 residues long. Germline lookup yields CDR1 MNHEY and CDR2 SVGAGI. For the CDR3, the DNA is TGTGCCACCGAGCCGGGACAGGGTATCTATGGCTACACCTTC. Its translation: CATEPGQGIYGYTF.

This clone was seen just once. The chain joins TRBV7-8 to TRBJ1-4, with D possibly TRBD1 on 5 matching bases. There are 15 residues in the CDR3. Germline V gene data show CDR1 as SGHVS and CDR2 as FQNEAQ. V was trimmed by 1 base and J by 4 bases, leaving 10 bases between them. The DNA of the CDR3 is TGTGCCAGCAGCTTAGGGGAGGGGTATAATGAAAAACTGTTTTTT. It encodes CASSLGEGYNEKLFF.

This clone has just a few counts. The V gene is TRBV29-1, the J gene TRBJ2-7; 9 bases map to TRBD1. Germline assignment: CDR1 SQVTM and CDR2 ANQGSEA. The CDR3 covers 13 residues. With V trimmed by 5 bases and J by 6 bases, 8 bases remained unmatched. For the CDR3, the DNA is TGCAGCGTTTTGACAGGGGGACGTGGCGAGCAGTACTTC. Protein: CSVLTGGRGEQYF.

The J gene is TRBJ1-1, the V gene TRBV27, with D perhaps matching TRBD1 (5 bases). V dropped 3 bases and J dropped 4 bases, with 9 bases sitting between them. Germline V gene sequence: CDR1 MNHEY, CDR2 SMNVEV (reference sequence). The CDR3 spans 13 residues. CDR3 sequence reads: CASSFRRATEAFF. The CDR3 region has the DNA TGTGCCAGCAGTTTTCGCAGGGCCACTGAAGCTTTCTTT.

This chain joins TRBV6-1 and TRBJ2-7; possibly TRBD2 for D (5 bases). The CDR3 runs to 15 residues. Trimming pared 5 bases from V and 5 bases from J, leaving 19 bases between. CDR1 MNHNS and CDR2 SASEGT come from the germline V gene. The CDR3 protein is CASSQLVRSPNEQYV. The CDR3, as DNA: TGTGCCAGCAGTCAACTAGTCAGAAGTCCGAACGAGCAGTACGTC.

This clone has a single count. The chain joins TRBV2 to TRBJ1-2; weak D call: TRBD1 (5 bases). The CDR3 has 13 amino acids. Per the germline V gene, CDR1 is SNHLY and CDR2 is FYNNEI. Trimming removed 6 bases from V and 4 bases from J, with 12 bases in between. In DNA, the CDR3 is TGTGCCAGCAGACTCATTGACAGCTATGGCTACACCTTC. The encoded protein is CASRLIDSYGYTF.

The J gene is TRBJ2-4, the V gene TRBV7-2; TRBD2 matches at 10 bases. CDR3 length: 18 amino acids. V dropped 1 base and J dropped 4; count of bases not matched to a gene: 10. Germline CDR1 reads SGHTA; CDR2 reads FQGNSA. In nucleotides, the CDR3 is TGTGCCAGCAGCTTAGATTCAAGCCTAGCGGGAGTGAAAAACATTCAGTACTTC. This encodes CASSLDSSLAGVKNIQYF.

The chain has TRBV28 and TRBJ2-4; D perhaps matches TRBD2 (5 bases). Trimming removed 2 bases from V and 12 bases from J, with 14 bases in between. Germline lookup yields CDR1 MDHEN and CDR2 SYDVKM. The length of the CDR3 is 13 residues. In DNA, the CDR3 is TGTGCCAGCAGTTTAAGAGGGTCCCACAGTCAGTACTTC. Translating it yields CASSLRGSHSQYF.

V and J are TRBV5-4 and TRBJ2-3; the D gene is possibly TRBD1 (6 bases). V was trimmed by 4 bases and J by 10 bases, leaving 22 bases between them. CDR1 and CDR2 from the germline V gene are SGHNT and YYREEE (reference sequence). The CDR3 covers 15 residues. CDR3 loop: CASSPGEGVHRSQYF. The DNA for the CDR3 is TGTGCCAGCAGCCCGGGCGAGGGGGTCCATAGGTCGCAGTATTTT. Full variable domain (rest looked up from reference TRBV5-4 and TRBJ2-3): ETGVTQSPTHLIKTRGQQVTLRCSSQSGHNTVSWYQQALGQGPQFIFQYYREEENGRGNFPPRFSGLQFPNYSSELNVNALELDDSALYLCASSPGEGVHRSQYFGPGTRLTVL.

Only one count was recorded for this clone. The gene calls are TRBV30 and TRBJ2-7; 8 nucleotides match TRBD1. J was trimmed by 7 bases and V by 5 bases; bases with no gene match: 10. CDR3 length: 13 residues. Germline V gives CDR1 GTSNPN, CDR2 SVGIG (reference sequence). CDR3 protein: CAWALTGDREQYV. The CDR3 DNA sequence: TGTGCCTGGGCCCTGACAGGGGATAGGGAGCAGTACGTC.

The chain joins TRBV5-1 to TRBJ2-3; TRBD2 might be the D (5 bases). V dropped 4 bases and J dropped 3 bases, with 9 bases sitting between them. Per the germline V gene, CDR1 is SGHRS and CDR2 is YFSETQ. The CDR3 has 13 residues. CDR3: CASSEDLTDTQYF. Here the CDR3 DNA reads TGCGCCAGCAGCGAGGACTTAACAGATACGCAGTATTTT.

The chain joins TRBV28 to TRBJ2-7; D perhaps matches TRBD2 (5 bases). This CDR3 contains 13 residues. The V gene's germline CDR1 is MDHEN and CDR2 SYDVKM. The V end was cut by 7 bases, the J end by 2 bases, with 12 bases between. CDR3 sequence (DNA): TGTGCCAGCACAACGGGAATTACCTACGAGCAGTACTTC. Translation gives CASTTGITYEQYF.

This chain joins TRBV2 and TRBJ2-4, with 8 positions matching TRBD2. J was trimmed by 9 bases and V by 1 base; bases with no gene match: 8. CDR3 length equals 15 residues. Germline CDR1 is SNHLY and CDR2 is FYNNEI. CDR3 DNA: TGTGCCAGCAGTGAAGGAGCGGGAGTCGGCGGCATTCAGTACTTC. Protein sequence: CASSEGAGVGGIQYF.

This clone was recorded a few times. This rearrangement joins TRBV5-6 to TRBJ1-2, with a tentative D call TRBD1 (6 bases). The germline CDR1 and CDR2 sequences are SGHDT and YYEEEE. Trimming pared 4 bases from V and 0 bases from J, leaving 13 bases between. The CDR3 runs to 15 residues. This CDR3 reads CASSPTGSSNYGYTF. The CDR3 DNA reads TGTGCCAGCAGCCCAACAGGGTCGTCTAACTATGGCTACACCTTC.

This chain joins TRBV28 and TRBJ2-7; a possible D gene is TRBD1 (5 bases). V lost 3 bases and J 6 bases, leaving 12 bases between the germline ends. Germline lookup yields CDR1 MDHEN and CDR2 SYDVKM. The CDR3 totals 13 residues. The CDR3 nucleotides read TGTGCCAGCAGTTTGGGGCCGTGGGGCGAGCAGTACTTC. It translates to CASSLGPWGEQYF.

V is TRBV13 and J is TRBJ2-2; a weak D match, TRBD1 (5 bases). The CDR3 has 16 residues. Germline V gene lookup returns CDR1 PRHDT and CDR2 FYEKMQ (reference sequence). The V end lost 5 bases, the J end lost 5 bases, and 18 bases lay between the germline ends. This CDR3 is CASSAMGQAFTGELFF. The CDR3 DNA follows: TGTGCCAGCAGCGCTATGGGGCAGGCATTTACCGGGGAGCTGTTTTTT.

The chain is built from TRBV11-2 and TRBJ2-7; TRBD2 agrees at 10 bases. This CDR3 comprises 15 residues. Trimming took 2 bases from V and 6 from J; bases not matched to a gene: 7. Germline V gene data show CDR1 as SGHAT and CDR2 as FQNNGV. The CDR3 bases are TGTGCCAGCAGCTTAAGCCCTAGCGGGAGTGGCGAGCAGTACTTC. Translating gives CASSLSPSGSGEQYF. Full variable domain (remainder filled in from reference TRBV11-2 and TRBJ2-7): EAGVAQSPRYKIIEKRQSVAFWCNPISGHATLYWYQQILGQGPKLLIQFQNNGVVDDSQLPKDRFSAERLKGVDSTLKIQPAKLEDSAVYLCASSLSPSGSGEQYFGPGTRLTVT.

V and J are TRBV11-2 and TRBJ2-3; a possible D gene is TRBD2 (5 bases). The CDR3 sequence is 13 residues long. With 5 bases removed from V and 4 bases from J, the gap between germline ends came to 10 bases. CDR1 is SGHAT, CDR2 FQNNGV, per germline. DNA of the CDR3: TGTGCCAGCAGCGACCCCGGGGCAGATACGCAGTATTTT. Translating it yields CASSDPGADTQYF.

The rearrangement uses TRBV6-5 and TRBJ1-1; 9 nucleotides align to TRBD1. From germline, CDR1 is MNHEY and CDR2 SVGAGI. The V and J ends lost 5 bases and 4 bases, in that order; junction bases with no gene match: 8. This CDR3 is built from 15 residues. The CDR3 DNA sequence: TGTGCCAGCAGTCCGTGGGGACAGGGATTCACTGAAGCTTTCTTT. This codes for CASSPWGQGFTEAFF.

The V call is TRBV2, the J call TRBJ2-5; perhaps TRBD2 as D (6 bases). V gave up 4 bases and J gave up 2 bases, with 14 bases separating them. CDR1 and CDR2 (germline): SNHLY, FYNNEI. The CDR3 has 15 amino acids. CDR3 in DNA: TGTGCCAGCAGTGGGACTACGGGCCGACAAGAGACCCAGTACTTC. It encodes CASSGTTGRQETQYF.

In nucleotides, the CDR3 is TGTGCCAGCTCACCCAGCGCCTCCTACGAGCAGTACTTC. Its translation is CASSPSASYEQYF. The V gene is TRBV18, the J gene TRBJ2-7, with D unresolved. The CDR3 runs to 13 residues. CDR1 is KGHSH and CDR2 is LQKENI in the germline V gene. Trimming removed 3 bases from V and 0 bases from J, with 6 bases in between.

The V call is TRBV18, the J call TRBJ2-5; a weak D match, TRBD2 (5 bases). The V and J ends lost 3 bases and 0 bases respectively, with 8 bases between them. Per germline, CDR1 KGHSH and CDR2 LQKENI. CDR3 length equals 14 residues. The CDR3 DNA follows: TGTGCCAGCTCACCCCCCGGGGACCAAGAGACCCAGTACTTC. Encoded protein: CASSPPGDQETQYF.

This chain uses TRBV28 with TRBJ2-2; 9 bases fit TRBD2. The CDR3 length is 15 residues. The germline CDR1 and CDR2 sequences are MDHEN and SYDVKM. Trimming took 7 bases from V and 2 from J; bases not matched to a gene: 5. The CDR3 nucleotides read TGTGCCAGCACCCTAGCGGGATTTAACACCGGGGAGCTGTTTTTT. It translates to CASTLAGFNTGELFF.

This chain uses TRBV19 with TRBJ2-2, with TRBD2 matching 9 bases. CDR1 LNHDA and CDR2 SQIVND come from the germline V gene (reference sequence). With 4 bases clipped from V and 2 bases from J, the junction kept 5 bases outside the gene matches. The CDR3 has 16 residues. CDR3 loop: CASSTGTSTNTGELFF. CDR3 nucleotide sequence: TGTGCCAGTAGTACCGGGACTAGCACCAACACCGGGGAGCTGTTTTTT. Full variable domain (outside the CDR3, taken from reference TRBV19 and TRBJ2-2): DGGITQSPKYLFRKEGQNVTLSCEQNLNHDAMYWYRQDPGQGLRLIYYSQIVNDFQKGDIAEGYSVSREKKESFPLTVTSAQKNPTAFYLCASSTGTSTNTGELFFGEGSRLTVL.